This entry features one T cell receptor (beta chain) sequence. The target antigen is unknown. The study co-extracted DNA and RNA from around 20-30 mg of unsorted bulk tissue. Every tumor yielded five separate sampled regions. The data belong to a study of tumor-infiltrating lymphocytes in primary liver carcinoma. Study in general: Read depth, roughly 3.65 to 7.5 million productive TCRbeta reads, did not differ significantly between tissues. Study results and limitations: Pairs comparing tumor with adjacent tissue or blood overlapped less than pairs drawn from tumor regions. Tumors carried a top-250-clone fraction significantly exceeding that of blood (p = 0.039).

Constant-region priming of approximately 500 ng total RNA yielded TCR beta cDNA. Libraries covering TCR beta were generated through three nested multiplex PCR rounds (using a slightly modified ARM-PCR). TRBV1-TRBV30 forward and Cbeta reverse primers drove the first two roughly 10-cycle rounds. TCRdb independently ran MiXCR on the multiplex PCR reads; one entry per CDR3 protein. Here the sample spans some 190,000 distinct CDR3 sequences, 70% to 90% being singletons. CDR3 size: 13 residues. The V and J ends lost 6 bases and 14 bases respectively, with 22 bases between them. Looked up from germline, CDR1 is MNHNY and CDR2 is SVGAGI (reference sequence).

What was sequenced was tumor tissue from primary liver carcinoma. The chain couples TRBV6-6 to TRBJ2-5; D is perhaps TRBD1 (6 bases). This TCR came from a man aged 40-49 years with primary liver carcinoma and hepatitis B virus infection. The CDR3 protein is CASSPNRVGIQYF. CDR3 coding DNA: TGTGCCAGCAGCCCGAACAGGGTTGGGATCCAATACTTC.